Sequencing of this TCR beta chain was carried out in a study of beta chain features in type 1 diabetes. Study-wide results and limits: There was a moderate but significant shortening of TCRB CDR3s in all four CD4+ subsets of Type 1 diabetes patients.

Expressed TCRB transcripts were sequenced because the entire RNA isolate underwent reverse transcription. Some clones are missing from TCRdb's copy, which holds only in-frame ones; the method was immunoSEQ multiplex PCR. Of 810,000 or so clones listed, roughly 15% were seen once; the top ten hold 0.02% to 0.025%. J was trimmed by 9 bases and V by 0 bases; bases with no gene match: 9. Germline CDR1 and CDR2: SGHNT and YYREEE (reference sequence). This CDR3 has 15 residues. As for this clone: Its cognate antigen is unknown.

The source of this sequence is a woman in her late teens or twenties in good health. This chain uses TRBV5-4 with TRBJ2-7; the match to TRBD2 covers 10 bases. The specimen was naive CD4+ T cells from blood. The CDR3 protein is CASSLDPAGGTRQYF. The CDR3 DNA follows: TGTGCCAGCAGCTTGGACCCAGCGGGAGGGACGAGGCAGTACTTC.